Listed below are T cell receptor beta chains from one sample, sequenced in a study of CD8 T cells in Susac syndrome. MiXCR was run by TCRdb on the immunoSEQ multiplex PCR reads, yielding one entry per CDR3 protein. The data hold some 260,000 distinct CDR3 sequences, with 85% observed a single time. The material sequenced was CD8+ T cells from PBMCs. Receptors were obtained from a human donor with multiple sclerosis. The CDR3 runs from the conserved cysteine through the conserved F or W. The order of the fields is clone size, J gene, V gene, D gene, CDR3 protein, CDR3 DNA. The D gene is left open where the match is weak. For some rows the clone size is stated as once, few or many, or as a class when expanded; others skip it.

>.|TRBJ2-2|TRBV6-1|TRBD1
CASSERGTANTGELFF
TGTGCCAGCAGTGAAAGGGGGACAGCGAACACCGGGGAGCTGTTTTTT
>.|TRBJ2-2|TRBV7-9|TRBD1
CASSSPGQHTGELFF
TGTGCCAGCAGCTCCCCGGGACAGCACACCGGGGAGCTGTTTTTT
>.|TRBJ2-1|TRBV20-1|.
CSARIPLYNEQFF
TGCAGTGCTAGGATCCCACTCTACAATGAGCAGTTCTTC
>.|TRBJ1-2|TRBV7-9|.
CASSLVTAQQPGGYTF
TGTGCCAGCAGCTTAGTCACTGCACAGCAGCCTGGTGGCTACACCTTC
>.|TRBJ2-1|TRBV20-1|.
CSARDMAYYNEQFF
TGCAGTGCTAGAGATATGGCCTACTACAATGAGCAGTTCTTC
>.|TRBJ1-2|TRBV7-9|.
CASSFPAGNYGYTF
TGTGCCAGCAGCTTCCCAGCAGGGAACTATGGCTACACCTTC
>once|TRBJ2-6|TRBV2|.
CASSEGPGANVLTF
TGTGCCAGCAGTGAAGGGCCTGGGGCCAACGTCCTGACTTTC
>.|TRBJ2-1|TRBV18|.
CASSPGWGSSYNEQFF
TGTGCCAGCTCACCGGGATGGGGGAGCTCCTACAATGAGCAGTTCTTC
>once|TRBJ2-6|TRBV9|.
CASKREQPPFSGANVLTF
TGTGCCAGCAAGAGGGAGCAACCCCCCTTCTCTGGGGCCAACGTCCTGACTTTC
>.|TRBJ2-1|TRBV27|.
CASSFPGGPYNEQFF
TGTGCCAGCAGTTTCCCCGGGGGACCTTACAATGAGCAGTTCTTC